This TCR beta chain was profiled in a study of blood T cell repertoires in COVID-19. Looking at the study overall: Acute and convalescent COVID-19 specimens originated in the United States, Italy and Spain. PBMCs, B-cell-depleted T cells, or T cells were the source of the cDNA or gDNA that made up the material.

Original processing methods: Estimation of nucleated cell counts relied on the amplification of reference gene primers. The method was immunoSEQ multiplex PCR; TCRdb's version includes in-frame clones alone and lacks a portion of them. The D gene and trimming were derived from the DNA, and the V and J assignments and clone size from that table. The sample lists 70,000 to 90,000 clones; roughly 90% were seen once. The sample consisted of peripheral blood. The sequence was obtained from a man over 45 with acute or convalescent COVID-19.

CDR3 residues: CASSPGTGTSYEQYF. The CDR3 bases are TGTGCCAGCAGCCCGGGGACAGGGACTTCCTACGAGCAGTACTTC. The rearrangement uses TRBV9 and TRBJ2-7, with 9 bases matching TRBD1. The ends lost 4 bases at V and 1 base at J; junction bases unmatched: 6. Germline lookup yields CDR1 SGDLS and CDR2 YYNGEE. The CDR3 is 15 residues long. The variable domain in full, completed from reference TRBV9 and TRBJ2-7, reads DSGVTQTPKHLITATGQRVTLRCSPRSGDLSVYWYQQSLDQGLQFLIQYYNGEERAKGNILERFSAQQFPDLHSELNLSSLELGDSALYFCASSPGTGTSYEQYFGPGTRLTVT.